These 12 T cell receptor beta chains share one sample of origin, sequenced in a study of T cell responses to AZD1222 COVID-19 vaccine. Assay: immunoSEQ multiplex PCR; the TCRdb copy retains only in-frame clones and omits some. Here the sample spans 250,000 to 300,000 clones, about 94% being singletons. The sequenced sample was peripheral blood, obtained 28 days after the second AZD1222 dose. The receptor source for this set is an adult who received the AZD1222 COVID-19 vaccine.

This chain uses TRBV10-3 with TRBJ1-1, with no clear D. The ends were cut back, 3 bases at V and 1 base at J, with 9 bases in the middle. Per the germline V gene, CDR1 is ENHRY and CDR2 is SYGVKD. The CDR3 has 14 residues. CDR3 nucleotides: TGTGCCATCAGTGACCAGACGGCGAACACTGAAGCTTTCTTT. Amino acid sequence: CAISDQTANTEAFF.

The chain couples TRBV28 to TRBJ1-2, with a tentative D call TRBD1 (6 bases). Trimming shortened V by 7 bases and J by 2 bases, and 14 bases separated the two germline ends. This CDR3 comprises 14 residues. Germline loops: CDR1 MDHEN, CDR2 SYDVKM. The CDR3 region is CASILQGSNYGYTF. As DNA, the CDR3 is TGTGCCAGCATCTTACAGGGATCCAACTATGGCTACACCTTC.

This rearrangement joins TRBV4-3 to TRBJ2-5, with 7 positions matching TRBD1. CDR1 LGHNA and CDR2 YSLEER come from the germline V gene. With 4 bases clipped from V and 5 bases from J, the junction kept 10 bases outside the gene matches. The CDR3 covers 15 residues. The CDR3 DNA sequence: TGCGCCAGCAGCCGAGGACAGGAGAATTTGGAGACCCAGTACTTC. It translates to CASSRGQENLETQYF.

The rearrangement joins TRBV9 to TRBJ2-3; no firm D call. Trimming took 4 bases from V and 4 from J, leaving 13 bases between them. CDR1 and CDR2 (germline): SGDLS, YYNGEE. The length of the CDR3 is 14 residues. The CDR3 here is CASSPRVVPDTQYF. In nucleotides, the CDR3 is TGTGCCAGCAGCCCTCGGGTCGTCCCAGATACGCAGTATTTT.

CDR3 sequence (DNA): TGTGCCAGCAGTTTAAGGTTAGGAGGACAGGGGTGGAACGAGCAGTACTTC. Its translation is CASSLRLGGQGWNEQYF. The chain carries TRBV28 and TRBJ2-7; TRBD1 matches at 9 bases. V shed 2 bases, J shed 5 bases, and the junction held 13 bases outside the gene matches. There are 17 residues in the CDR3. Germline V gene sequence: CDR1 MDHEN, CDR2 SYDVKM. The whole variable domain, filled in from reference TRBV28 and TRBJ2-7, reads DVKVTQSSRYLVKRTGEKVFLECVQDMDHENMFWYRQDPGLGLRLIYFSYDVKMKEKGDIPEGYSVSREKKERFSLILESASTNQTSMYLCASSLRLGGQGWNEQYFGPGTRLTVT.

The CDR3 reads CASSLKRVAGVNNEQFF. In DNA, the CDR3 is TGTGCCAGCAGCCTGAAGAGGGTAGCGGGAGTCAACAATGAGCAGTTCTTC. The chain uses TRBV7-8 and TRBJ2-1; 9 nucleotides match TRBD2. With 5 bases clipped from V and 5 bases from J, the junction kept 13 bases outside the gene matches. CDR3 length: 17 amino acids. Germline V gene lookup returns CDR1 SGHVS and CDR2 FQNEAQ. Looking up the rest from reference TRBV7-8 and TRBJ2-1 gives the full variable domain: GAGVSQSPRYKVAKRGQDVALRCDPISGHVSLFWYQQALGQGPEFLTYFQNEAQLDKSGLPSDRFFAERPEGSVSTLKIQRTQQEDSAVYLCASSLKRVAGVNNEQFFGPGTRLTVL.

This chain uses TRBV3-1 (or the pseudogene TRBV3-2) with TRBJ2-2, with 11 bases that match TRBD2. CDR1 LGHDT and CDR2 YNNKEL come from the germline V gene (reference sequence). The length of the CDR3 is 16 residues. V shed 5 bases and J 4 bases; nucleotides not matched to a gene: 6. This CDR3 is CASSWPLAGGTGELFF. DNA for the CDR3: TGTGCCAGCAGCTGGCCCCTAGCGGGAGGCACCGGGGAGCTGTTTTTT.

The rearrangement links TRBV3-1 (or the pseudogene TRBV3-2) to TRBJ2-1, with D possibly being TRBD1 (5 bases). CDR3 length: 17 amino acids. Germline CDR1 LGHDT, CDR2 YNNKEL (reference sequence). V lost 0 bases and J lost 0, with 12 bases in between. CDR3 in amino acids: CASSQDRGSSSYNEQFF. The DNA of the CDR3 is TGTGCCAGCAGCCAAGATAGGGGATCTAGCTCCTACAATGAGCAGTTCTTC.

This chain's CDR3 is CASRGGTPSYNEQFF. DNA of the CDR3: TGCGCCAGCAGGGGCGGGACTCCCTCATACAATGAGCAGTTCTTC. The chain couples TRBV5-1 to TRBJ2-1, with D possibly being TRBD2 (6 bases). Germline V CDR1 and CDR2: SGHRS, YFSETQ. Trimming took off 5 bases at V and 4 bases at J, with 16 bases between the two ends. The CDR3 is 15 residues long.

In DNA, the CDR3 is TGTGCCAGCAGTCGGGACTTTAGCTCCTACAATGAGCAGTTCTTC. It encodes CASSRDFSSYNEQFF. The rearrangement uses TRBV6-5 and TRBJ2-1; a possible D gene is TRBD2 (6 bases). CDR1 and CDR2 from the germline V gene are MNHEY and SVGAGI. The CDR3 runs to 15 residues. Trimming stripped 5 bases from V and 0 bases from J, with 11 bases between.

The CDR3 nucleotides are TGCAGCCCTGGAAGGGTGCGCACTGAAGCTTTCTTT. Translating gives CSPGRVRTEAFF. V and J are TRBV29-1 and TRBJ1-1; D uncertain. Germline V gene lookup returns CDR1 SQVTM and CDR2 ANQGSEA. V lost 8 bases to trimming and J lost 4 bases, with 14 bases between them. The CDR3 length is 12 residues.

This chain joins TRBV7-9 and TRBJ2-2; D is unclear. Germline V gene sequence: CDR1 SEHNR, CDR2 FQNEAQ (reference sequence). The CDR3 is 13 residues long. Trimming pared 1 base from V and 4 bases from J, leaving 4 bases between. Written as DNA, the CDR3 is TGTGCCAGCAGCTTAGACGGCACCGGGGAGCTGTTTTTT. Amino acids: CASSLDGTGELFF.